This TCR beta chain was sequenced for a study of T cell changes during pregnancy in multiple sclerosis. The table came from immunoSEQ multiplex PCR; TCRdb's copy has only in-frame clones and leaves some out. The sample holds around 78,000 clones, 90% to 95% seen once. This clone was counted once. This CDR3 is 16 amino acids long. Trimming took 4 bases from V and 3 from J; bases not matched to a gene: 4. The V gene's germline CDR1 is MDHEN and CDR2 SYDVKM. The specimen comprised peripheral blood, sampled in the third trimester of pregnancy. The V call is TRBV28, the J call TRBJ2-1; 12 bases match TRBD2. This sequence was found in a female donor in good health, enrolled as a control in a pregnancy study. The CDR3 DNA reads as TGTGCCAGCAGTTCCCTAGCGGGAGGGCACTACAATGAGCAGTTCTTC. Amino acid sequence: CASSSLAGGHYNEQFF.